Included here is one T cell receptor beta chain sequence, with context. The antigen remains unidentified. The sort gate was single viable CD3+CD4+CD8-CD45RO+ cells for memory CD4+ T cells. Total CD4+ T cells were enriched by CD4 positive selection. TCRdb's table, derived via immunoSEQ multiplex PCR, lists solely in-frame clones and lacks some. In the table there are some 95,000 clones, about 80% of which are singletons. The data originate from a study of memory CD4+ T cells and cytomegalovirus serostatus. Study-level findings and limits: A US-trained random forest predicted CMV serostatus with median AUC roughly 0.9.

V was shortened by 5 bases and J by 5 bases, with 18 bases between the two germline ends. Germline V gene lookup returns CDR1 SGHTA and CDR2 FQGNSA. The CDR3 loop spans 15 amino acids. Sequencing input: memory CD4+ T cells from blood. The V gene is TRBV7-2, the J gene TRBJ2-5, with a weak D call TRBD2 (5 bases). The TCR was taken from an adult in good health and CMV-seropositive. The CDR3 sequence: CASSTNENRGETQYF. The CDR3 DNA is TGTGCCAGCAGCACAAACGAAAACCGAGGGGAGACCCAGTACTTC.